These 19 T cell receptor beta chains were sequenced from one sample in a study of blood T cell repertoires in COVID-19. TCRdb's table, derived via immunoSEQ multiplex PCR, lists solely in-frame clones and lacks some. The sample has around 370,000 clones; roughly 91% are singletons. The sequencing input was PBMCs or T cells enriched from blood (not recorded which). Every receptor here comes from a woman younger than 35 who had recovered from COVID-19.

This chain connects TRBV5-6 to TRBJ1-6; 7 nucleotides agree with TRBD1. The CDR3 has 18 amino acids. Trimming took 0 bases from V and 4 from J; bases not matched to a gene: 10. The V gene's germline CDR1 is SGHDT and CDR2 YYEEEE. The CDR3 nucleotides read TGTGCCAGCAGCTTGGAAATTAAAACGGGACAGTATAATTCACCCCTCCACTTT. Translation gives CASSLEIKTGQYNSPLHF. The entire variable domain, with the rest obtained from reference TRBV5-6 and TRBJ1-6, is as follows: DAGVTQSPTHLIKTRGQQVTLRCSPKSGHDTVSWYQQALGQGPQFIFQYYEEEERQRGNFPDRFSGHQFPNYSSELNVNALLLGDSALYLCASSLEIKTGQYNSPLHFGNGTRLTVT.

This chain connects TRBV19 to TRBJ2-1; no clear D. CDR3 length equals 18 residues. Germline CDR1 LNHDA, CDR2 SQIVND (reference sequence). Trimming removed 2 bases at V and 0 bases at J, with 17 bases between. The CDR3 reads CASSIRHVGFSSYNEQFF. The CDR3 DNA reads TGTGCCAGTAGTATAAGACATGTGGGCTTCAGCTCCTACAATGAGCAGTTCTTC.

The chain combines TRBV28 with TRBJ2-3; 7 nucleotides align to TRBD2. V lost 5 bases to trimming and J lost 0 bases; unmatched junction nucleotides: 5. The CDR3 covers 15 residues. The V gene's germline CDR1 is MDHEN and CDR2 SYDVKM. This CDR3 reads CASSRGVPSTDTQYF. The CDR3 region has the DNA TGTGCCAGCAGTCGGGGGGTCCCTAGCACAGATACGCAGTATTTT.

V and J are TRBV12-3 or TRBV12-4 and TRBJ2-7; D unresolved. V was cut by 3 bases and J by 2 bases, with 8 bases left in between. This CDR3 is built from 13 residues. In nucleotides, the CDR3 is TGTGCCAGCAGTTTTGGCAGTACCTACGAGCAGTACTTC. It encodes CASSFGSTYEQYF.

This clone has a handful of counts. This rearrangement joins TRBV6-1 to TRBJ1-2; tentative D call: TRBD1 (5 bases). Germline CDR1 is MNHNS and CDR2 is SASEGT. The CDR3 spans 13 residues. V dropped 1 base and J dropped 4 bases, with 7 bases sitting between them. CDR3 region: CASSEGDSYGYTF. In DNA, the CDR3 is TGTGCCAGCAGTGAAGGCGACAGCTATGGCTACACCTTC.

The chain uses TRBV28 and TRBJ2-3; weak D call: TRBD2 (5 bases). Germline loops: CDR1 MDHEN, CDR2 SYDVKM. V dropped 3 bases and J dropped 4 bases, with 11 bases sitting between them. The CDR3 loop spans 14 amino acids. The CDR3 loop reads CASSLALAPDTQYF. The CDR3 DNA reads TGTGCCAGCAGTTTGGCCCTAGCTCCAGATACGCAGTATTTT.

The J gene is TRBJ1-6, the V gene TRBV15; tentatively, D is TRBD1 (6 bases). This CDR3 region has 16 residues. The ends were cut back, 1 base at V and 6 bases at J, with 13 bases in the middle. The germline gives CDR1 LNHNV, CDR2 YYDKDF (reference sequence). The CDR3 bases are TGTGCCACCAGCAGAGGGAGACAGGCCATTAATTCACCCCTCCACTTT. It codes for CATSRGRQAINSPLHF.

The chain links TRBV29-1 to TRBJ1-1; D possibly corresponds to TRBD1 (5 bases). CDR3 size: 12 residues. Germline CDR1 reads SQVTM; CDR2 reads ANQGSEA. V gave up 4 bases and J gave up 7 bases, with 13 bases separating them. The CDR3 here is CSVGGRGIEAFF. CDR3 coding DNA: TGCAGCGTTGGAGGCCGGGGGATTGAAGCTTTCTTT.

This chain links TRBV2 with TRBJ1-6, with D possibly TRBD1 on 6 matching bases. Germline CDR1 is SNHLY and CDR2 is FYNNEI. Between the trimmed V and J ends, which lost 5 bases and 9 bases, there was a span of 11 bases. This CDR3 contains 13 residues. The CDR3 sequence: CASSSLGASPLHF. Written as DNA, the CDR3 is TGTGCCAGCAGTTCTTTGGGGGCTTCACCCCTCCACTTT.

The chain combines TRBV11-2 with TRBJ2-3; 8 nucleotides align to TRBD1. V trimming: 4 bases; J trimming: 4 bases; junction bases outside the gene matches: 13. There are 17 residues in the CDR3. CDR1 SGHAT and CDR2 FQNNGV come from the germline V gene. The chain's CDR3 is CASSWVPDREVSDTQYF. DNA for the CDR3: TGTGCCAGCAGCTGGGTCCCGGACAGGGAGGTTTCAGATACGCAGTATTTT.

This clone came up once. The genes are TRBV23-1 and TRBJ1-1; weak D call: TRBD1 (6 bases). TRBV23-1 is given ORF status, its function remaining uncertain. The CDR3 consists of 16 residues. The germline V and J ends were trimmed by 2 bases and 7 bases, with 20 bases remaining between them. For the CDR3, the DNA is TGCGCCAGCAGTCAACAGACTGCTTGGGGGCGCCTTGAAGCTTTCTTT. Translating gives CASSQQTAWGRLEAFF.

Concerning this clone: At one end the junction does not follow the germline gene, possibly because of a read error. CDR3 DNA: TGTGCCATCACTGAGGGGGCTGATCAGCCCCAGCATTTT. Protein product: CAITEGADQPQHF. The V gene is TRBV10-3, the J gene TRBJ1-5; 7 positions match TRBD1. The CDR3 runs to 13 residues. Germline V gives CDR1 ENHRY, CDR2 SYGVKD.

This clone showed up just a few times. The CDR3 protein is CASSLTWTSNTGELFF. CDR3 sequence (DNA): TGTGCCAGCAGCTTAACTTGGACATCGAACACCGGGGAGCTGTTTTTT. V and J are TRBV7-3 and TRBJ2-2; tentatively, D is TRBD1 (5 bases). This CDR3 has 16 residues. CDR1 and CDR2 from the germline V gene are SGHTA and FQGTGA. The V and J ends lost 0 bases and 0 bases respectively, with 8 bases between them.

This clone has more than one count but fewer than ten. The V gene is TRBV19, the J gene TRBJ1-3; possible D gene TRBD1, 5 bases. The germline V gene has CDR1 LNHDA and CDR2 SQIVND (reference sequence). Trimming removed 3 bases at V and 2 bases at J, with 14 bases between. The CDR3 length is 16 residues. The CDR3 is CASSIRAALTGNTIYF. The CDR3 nucleotides are TGTGCCAGTAGTATCAGGGCCGCGCTTACTGGAAACACCATATATTTT.

Concerning this clone itself: Germline is not matched at one junction end, which may reflect a read error. The chain uses TRBV30 and TRBJ2-7; 8 positions agree with TRBD1. Germline V gene data show CDR1 as GTSNPN and CDR2 as SVGIG (reference sequence). The CDR3 length is 14 residues. This chain's CDR3 is CAWSLGQGSDEQYF. The CDR3 coding sequence is TGTGCCTGGAGTCTTGGACAGGGCTCCGACGAGCAGTACTTC.

This clone was detected only once. The gene calls are TRBV6-1 and TRBJ2-1; 10 bases are a match to TRBD1. CDR1 MNHNS and CDR2 SASEGT come from the germline V gene. Trimming took 6 bases from V and 3 from J; bases not matched to a gene: 2. This CDR3 is built from 14 residues. This chain's CDR3 is CASSRTGGYNEQFF. DNA of the CDR3: TGTGCCAGCAGCCGGACAGGGGGCTACAATGAGCAGTTCTTC.

This clone occurred once. The chain is built from TRBV27 and TRBJ2-1; TRBD2 aligns across 12 bases. This CDR3 is built from 18 residues. V was clipped by 4 bases and J by 1 base; unmatched bases: 8. Germline V gives CDR1 MNHEY, CDR2 SMNVEV (reference sequence). CDR3 protein: CASSSLAGGPTSYNEQFF. DNA of the CDR3: TGTGCCAGCAGTTCTCTAGCGGGGGGGCCGACGTCCTACAATGAGCAGTTCTTC.

V gene TRBV7-8 combines with J gene TRBJ1-2; unclear D gene. Looked up from germline, CDR1 is SGHVS and CDR2 is FQNEAQ. CDR3 length: 14 amino acids. Between the trimmed V and J ends, which lost 0 bases and 4 bases, there was a span of 9 bases. In DNA, the CDR3 is TGTGCCAGCAGCTTAGCACTGGAGACCTATGGCTACACCTTC. Its protein product is CASSLALETYGYTF. The complete variable domain, with remaining parts taken from reference TRBV7-8 and TRBJ1-2, reads GAGVSQSPRYKVAKRGQDVALRCDPISGHVSLFWYQQALGQGPEFLTYFQNEAQLDKSGLPSDRFFAERPEGSVSTLKIQRTQQEDSAVYLCASSLALETYGYTFGSGTRLTVV.

The chain employs TRBV5-1 and TRBJ2-2; D possibly corresponds to TRBD1 (6 bases). V lost 2 bases to trimming and J lost 3 bases, with 11 bases between them. The CDR3 spans 15 residues. The germline gives CDR1 SGHRS, CDR2 YFSETQ. This CDR3 reads CASSLKSGDTGELFF. CDR3 coding DNA: TGCGCCAGCAGCTTAAAGTCAGGGGACACCGGGGAGCTGTTTTTT.